The 19 T cell receptor beta chains below all came from one sample that was sequenced in a study of T cell responses to AZD1222 COVID-19 vaccine (TCRdb year 2021). In the paper's terms, the time point label means: baseline before first vaccination. Receptor libraries were prepared by the immunoSEQ multiplex PCR assay. As stored in TCRdb, this immuneACCESS dataset retains in-frame rearrangements with V and J assigned. A fraction of the clones does not appear; measured against another copy, unresolved V genes explain less than half of the discrepancy, and the remainder lacks a known reason. This sample lists around 100,000 clones; 70% to 90% were detected once. The ten largest make up approximately 3% of the sample. Sample: peripheral blood, taken on day 0 of AZD1222 vaccination. The receptors come from an adult in good health.

The chain uses TRBV6-5 and TRBJ1-5, with a tentative D call TRBD1 (5 bases). This CDR3 contains 13 residues. Trimming shortened V by 5 bases and J by 7 bases, and 12 bases separated the two germline ends. The germline V gene has CDR1 MNHEY and CDR2 SVGAGI. In nucleotides, the CDR3 is TGTGCCAGCAGTCGGGGGTTTGGGCAGCCCCAGCATTTT. Protein product: CASSRGFGQPQHF.

This chain connects TRBV7-6 to TRBJ2-7, with 7 bases matching TRBD2. This CDR3 has 13 residues. Trimming removed 5 bases from V and 6 bases from J; junction bases left unmatched: 7. Germline CDR1 is SGHVS and CDR2 is FNYEAQ. For the CDR3, the DNA is TGTGCCAGCAGCCCAGGAACTAGCGCCGAGCAGTACGTC. It translates to CASSPGTSAEQYV.

The chain uses TRBV9 and TRBJ1-3; D not certain. There are 14 residues in the CDR3. Germline CDR1 reads SGDLS; CDR2 reads YYNGEE. V lost 0 bases and J 0 bases, leaving 4 bases between the germline ends. In DNA, the CDR3 is TGTGCCAGCAGCGTAGCAGTCTCTGGAAACACCATATATTTT. It specifies CASSVAVSGNTIYF.

This rearrangement joins TRBV4-3 to TRBJ2-5, with TRBD1 as a possible D gene (6 bases). This CDR3 region has 13 residues. The germline V and J ends were trimmed by 1 base and 7 bases, with 10 bases remaining between them. Germline values: CDR1 LGHNA, CDR2 YSLEER. As DNA, the CDR3 is TGCGCCAGCAGCCAAGGGCAAGGGGGGACCCAGTACTTC. Translating it yields CASSQGQGGTQYF.

The chain carries TRBV5-5 and TRBJ2-1; 7 bases map to TRBD1. From germline, CDR1 is SGHKS and CDR2 YYEKEE (reference sequence). The V gene end was trimmed by 2 bases and the J gene end by 1 base; junction bases not matched to a gene: 3. This CDR3 is built from 15 residues. The CDR3 is CASSFQGESYNEQFF. In DNA form, the CDR3 reads TGTGCCAGCAGCTTTCAGGGGGAATCCTACAATGAGCAGTTCTTC.

The chain joins TRBV11-2 to TRBJ1-3, with a tentative D call TRBD1 (6 bases). CDR1 and CDR2 from the germline V gene are SGHAT and FQNNGV. Trimming cost V 3 bases and J 4 bases, with 13 bases left between them. CDR3 length: 15 residues. CDR3 residues: CASSLERTVGNTIYF. For the CDR3, the DNA is TGTGCCAGCAGCTTGGAAAGGACAGTAGGAAACACCATATATTTT.

The chain carries TRBV19 and TRBJ1-4, with D perhaps TRBD1 (5 bases). This CDR3 spans 15 amino acids. Germline CDR1 and CDR2: LNHDA and SQIVND (reference sequence). V lost 5 bases to trimming and J lost 8 bases, with 18 bases between them. The CDR3 spells CASSASRGVWEKLFF. Written as DNA, the CDR3 is TGTGCCAGTAGTGCAAGCAGAGGGGTCTGGGAAAAACTGTTTTTT.

The count of this clone is one. The V and J genes are TRBV29-1 and TRBJ2-1; 9 bases map to TRBD1. Germline CDR1 is SQVTM and CDR2 is ANQGSEA. The CDR3 is 13 amino acids. V trimming: 3 bases; J trimming: 10 bases; junction bases outside the gene matches: 7. The CDR3 loop is CSVEGQGGDEQFF. CDR3 DNA sequence: TGCAGCGTTGAGGGACAGGGAGGGGACGAGCAGTTCTTC.

J is TRBJ1-2 and V is TRBV9; D possibly corresponds to TRBD1 (6 bases). Per the germline V gene, CDR1 is SGDLS and CDR2 is YYNGEE. Trimming shortened V by 3 bases and J by 7 bases, and 13 bases separated the two germline ends. This CDR3 is built from 13 residues. CDR3 protein: CASSAKDRFGYTF. CDR3 nucleotides: TGTGCCAGCAGCGCGAAAGACAGGTTTGGCTACACCTTC.

The chain has TRBV4-3 and TRBJ2-3, with 11 positions matching TRBD2. The germline V gene has CDR1 LGHNA and CDR2 YSLEER. Germline trimming cut 6 bases from V and 3 bases from J; bases unmatched to any gene: 8. The CDR3 is 16 amino acids. The CDR3: CASSKTSGVGTDTQYF. The DNA for the CDR3 is TGCGCCAGCAGTAAGACTAGCGGGGTCGGAACAGATACGCAGTATTTT.

DNA for the CDR3: TGTGCCAGCAGCCTGGACAGTTTTGGGTCCTACAATGAGCAGTTCTTC. It translates to CASSLDSFGSYNEQFF. The chain recombines TRBV5-6 with TRBJ2-1, with D possibly being TRBD1 (6 bases). With 4 bases removed from V and 1 base from J, the gap between germline ends came to 15 bases. The CDR3 length is 16 residues. CDR1 and CDR2 from the germline V gene are SGHDT and YYEEEE.

This chain uses TRBV19 with TRBJ1-1; D call uncertain. CDR1 and CDR2 from the germline V gene are LNHDA and SQIVND (reference sequence). V lost 4 bases and J 10 bases, leaving 10 bases between the germline ends. The CDR3 runs to 11 residues. As DNA, the CDR3 is TGTGCCAGTAGTAGGGGATCTTCAGCTTTCTTT. Residues: CASSRGSSAFF.

This chain uses TRBV7-9 with TRBJ2-3; D uncertain. Trimming stripped 2 bases from V and 2 bases from J, with 11 bases between. Germline V gives CDR1 SEHNR, CDR2 FQNEAQ (reference sequence). This CDR3 region has 15 residues. The CDR3 nucleotides are TGTGCCAGCAGCTTAACGCTAGGAGTCACAGATACGCAGTATTTT. It is translated as CASSLTLGVTDTQYF.

V and J are TRBV13 and TRBJ1-1, with D unresolved. V lost 1 base, J lost 1 base, and 7 bases lay in between. The CDR3 loop spans 14 amino acids. The germline V gene has CDR1 PRHDT and CDR2 FYEKMQ (reference sequence). DNA for the CDR3: TGTGCCAGCAGCTTAGCGGAAGGGAACACTGAAGCTTTCTTT. It codes for CASSLAEGNTEAFF.

The chain recombines TRBV4-1 with TRBJ1-2; 7 bases fit TRBD1. Per germline, CDR1 MGHRA and CDR2 YSYEKL. V shed 1 base and J 4 bases; nucleotides not matched to a gene: 12. This CDR3 spans 17 amino acids. The CDR3 protein is CASSQGGGGPQSYGYTF. In DNA, the CDR3 is TGCGCCAGCAGCCAAGGGGGAGGGGGCCCCCAGTCCTATGGCTACACCTTC.

J is TRBJ1-1 and V is TRBV27; D not certain. The germline V and J ends were trimmed by 4 bases and 1 base, with 10 bases remaining between them. CDR1 is MNHEY and CDR2 is SMNVEV in the germline V gene (reference sequence). The CDR3 has 14 amino acids. The CDR3 sequence: CASSSLPGNTEAFF. Written as DNA, the CDR3 is TGTGCCAGCAGTTCCCTACCCGGGAACACTGAAGCTTTCTTT.

The V and J genes are TRBV7-2 and TRBJ2-3; 7 bases fit TRBD2. The CDR3 length is 16 residues. After removal of 10 bases from V and 0 bases from J, the junction contained 13 bases not matched to a gene. Germline CDR1 and CDR2: SGHTA and FQGNSA. In DNA form, the CDR3 reads TGTGCCACGGAGGGCTCCGGGACTATAAGCACAGATACGCAGTATTTT. Translating it yields CATEGSGTISTDTQYF.

The table lists this clone with a few counts. This chain links TRBV19 with TRBJ1-2; a weak D match, TRBD1 (5 bases). The V end lost 3 bases, the J end lost 5 bases, and 19 bases lay between the germline ends. This CDR3 has 16 amino acids. Looked up from germline, CDR1 is LNHDA and CDR2 is SQIVND (reference sequence). CDR3 in amino acids: CASSISHDRPPYGYTF. CDR3 DNA sequence: TGTGCCAGTAGTATCTCCCATGACAGACCCCCTTATGGCTACACCTTC.

The chain is built from TRBV25-1 and TRBJ2-1; D not resolved. V lost 7 bases, J lost 5 bases, and 12 bases lay in between. Germline V gene lookup returns CDR1 MGHDK and CDR2 SYGVNS. The CDR3 has 13 residues. CDR3 in amino acids: CASNDPLHNEQFF. CDR3 nucleotide sequence: TGTGCCAGCAATGACCCCCTTCACAATGAGCAGTTCTTC.